Listed here are 32 T cell receptor beta chains from one sample, sequenced in a study of T cells generated in artificial thymic organoids. Separate semi-nested PCRs amplified TCRalpha and TCRbeta libraries using constant-region reverse primers in TRAC or TRBC. TCRdb re-called the 5' RACE reads with MiXCR, one entry per CDR3 protein. The profile shows 7,000 to 8,500 distinct CDR3 sequences, roughly a quarter of them singletons. Human HSPCs were combined with MS5 stroma expressing human DLL1. The seeding cells were CD34+CD3- hematopoietic stem and progenitor cells purified by FACS to remove T cells. These TCRs are of unknown antigen specificity. Sample: naive CD8+ T cells grown in artificial thymic organoids from cord blood stem and progenitor cells. The subset: CD3+TCRalphabeta+CD8SP T cells; for blood, CD45RO-CCR7+ naive CD8+ T cells. The receptors derive from a human donor who gave cord blood stem cells for thymic organoid culture, a cardiac surgery patient who gave postnatal thymus, or a blood donor (not recorded which).

In its sample, this clonotype ranks as medium-sized (0.01 to 0.1%). The V call is TRBV10-3, the J call TRBJ2-3; D is possibly TRBD1 (5 bases). The CDR3 is 13 residues long. The V gene lost 2 bases and the J gene lost 5 bases, with 8 bases spanning the gap. Germline values: CDR1 ENHRY, CDR2 SYGVKD. The CDR3 region is CAISERGKDTQYF. The DNA for the CDR3 is TGTGCCATCAGTGAGAGGGGCAAAGATACGCAGTATTTT.

There are a few counts of this clonotype. The genes are TRBV6-2 or TRBV6-3 and TRBJ2-1, with a possible D match to TRBD2 (5 bases). Trimming left V 6 bases short and J 2 bases short, with 14 bases between. Germline values: CDR1 MNHEY, CDR2 SVGEGT. The CDR3 covers 15 residues. The CDR3 loop reads CASSRGDGAYNEQFF. CDR3 nucleotides: TGTGCCAGCAGCCGAGGCGACGGGGCCTACAATGAGCAGTTCTTC.

There are a few counts of this clonotype. The rearrangement uses TRBV18 and TRBJ1-4, with 8 bases that match TRBD1. V lost 5 bases to trimming and J lost 6 bases; unmatched junction nucleotides: 5. CDR1 is KGHSH and CDR2 is LQKENI in the germline V gene. There are 14 residues in the CDR3. The CDR3 DNA sequence: TGTGCCAGCTCAAAGGCCAGGGGGCATGAAAAACTGTTTTTT. As protein: CASSKARGHEKLFF.

This rearrangement joins TRBV1 to TRBJ2-3. The J call may not be correct, given that the DNA end is closer to TRBJ1-5. TRBV1 is termed a pseudogene. The CDR3 has 16 amino acids. CDR3 loop: CTSSQEQVDCTDTQHF. The CDR3 DNA reads TGCACCAGCAGCCAGGAGCAGGTTGACTGCACAGATACGCAGCATTTT.

Notes on this clonotype: Given a much more abundant clone one base away, this may be a read error. The rearrangement links TRBV4-3 to TRBJ2-3; TRBD1 agrees at 7 bases. Per germline, CDR1 LGHNA and CDR2 YSLEER. This CDR3 has 17 residues. With V trimmed by 3 bases and J by 0 bases, 9 bases remained unmatched. DNA for the CDR3: TGCGCCAGCAGCCACTTTACAGGGGAGAGCAGCACAGATACGCAGTATTTT. Translated, it gives CASSHFTGESSTDTQYF.

The chain is built from TRBV5-1 and TRBJ1-5; D perhaps matches TRBD1 (6 bases). Germline V gene sequence: CDR1 SGHRS, CDR2 YFSETQ. V was trimmed by 4 bases and J by 4 bases, leaving 9 bases between them. This CDR3 has 13 residues. The CDR3 sequence is CASSRGGNQPQHF. The CDR3, as DNA: TGCGCCAGCAGCCGAGGGGGGAATCAGCCCCAGCATTTT.

By its share, this clonotype is medium-sized. In nucleotides, the CDR3 is TGTGCCATCAACCGCCGGGACAGCTCCTACAATGAGCAGTTCTTC. Translated, it gives CAINRRDSSYNEQFF. The chain couples TRBV10-3 to TRBJ2-1; TRBD1 matches 7 bases. The CDR3 sequence is 15 residues long. Germline values: CDR1 ENHRY, CDR2 SYGVKD. Losses at the gene ends were 7 bases for V and 0 bases for J; bases not matched to a gene: 6.

This chain joins TRBV4-1 and TRBJ2-7, with 7 positions matching TRBD1. There are 16 residues in the CDR3. The germline CDR1 and CDR2 sequences are MGHRA and YSYEKL. V trimming: 0 bases; J trimming: 3 bases; junction bases outside the gene matches: 8. The CDR3 protein is CASSQDPTGSFYEQYF. In nucleotides, the CDR3 is TGCGCCAGCAGCCAAGATCCGACAGGGTCCTTCTACGAGCAGTACTTC.

This clonotype was found a few times. The genes are TRBV20-1 and TRBJ1-6, with D uncertain. Trimming took off 0 bases at V and 9 bases at J, with 12 bases between the two ends. Looked up from germline, CDR1 is DFQATT and CDR2 is SNEGSKA (reference sequence). This CDR3 has 14 amino acids. The CDR3 reads CSARDDFGFSPLHF. In DNA form, the CDR3 reads TGCAGTGCTAGAGATGATTTTGGGTTTTCACCCCTCCACTTT.

In its sample, this clonotype was seen a few times. The chain couples TRBV7-3 to TRBJ2-3, with D maybe TRBD1 (5 bases). Trimming pared 1 base from V and 6 bases from J, leaving 5 bases between. CDR3 length: 12 amino acids. CDR1 and CDR2 from the germline V gene are SGHTA and FQGTGA. The DNA of the CDR3 is TGTGCCAGCAGCTTAAACAGGGATACGCAGTATTTT. It is translated as CASSLNRDTQYF.

This clonotype is classed as medium-sized. The chain is built from TRBV5-1 and TRBJ1-3, with 10 bases aligning to TRBD1. The V segment lost 4 bases and the J segment 0 bases; nucleotides outside the gene matches: 1. Per germline, CDR1 SGHRS and CDR2 YFSETQ. The CDR3 totals 15 residues. CDR3 nucleotide sequence: TGCGCCAGCAGCGGGACAGGGGCCTCTGGAAACACCATATATTTT. Its protein product is CASSGTGASGNTIYF.

This sequence joins TRBV12-5 and TRBJ2-7; D could derive from TRBD1 or TRBD2 (5 bases each). CDR3 size: 17 residues. CDR1 LGHNT and CDR2 FRNRAP come from the germline V gene. Deletions cut 1 base from V and 0 bases from J, with 16 bases between. CDR3 sequence reads: CASGLGACWDVSYEQYF. The CDR3 coding sequence is TGTGCTAGTGGTTTGGGAGCGTGTTGGGACGTCTCCTACGAGCAGTACTTC.

The V gene is TRBV12-3 or TRBV12-4, the J gene TRBJ1-4; D possibly corresponds to TRBD1 (5 bases). The CDR3 runs to 15 residues. Trimming cost V 1 base and J 8 bases, with 14 bases left between them. The CDR3 region has the DNA TGTGCCAGCAGTTTAGATTCGGGGGGGGGAGAAAAACTGTTTTTT. Translating it yields CASSLDSGGGEKLFF.

The sample holds a few counts of this clonotype. V usage is TRBV5-4 and J usage is TRBJ2-5, with 7 bases lining up with TRBD2. The CDR3 totals 16 residues. Germline V gene lookup returns CDR1 SGHNT and CDR2 YYREEE (reference sequence). V dropped 1 base and J dropped 0; count of bases not matched to a gene: 6. In DNA form, the CDR3 reads TGTGCCAGCAGCTTGACTAGCGCCCACTACCAAGAGACCCAGTACTTC. Translated, it gives CASSLTSAHYQETQYF.

The rearrangement links TRBV12-3 or TRBV12-4 to TRBJ2-5; 8 bases agree with TRBD1. The length of the CDR3 is 16 residues. V was pared by 4 bases and J by 0 bases, with 7 bases of the junction left unmatched. CDR3 in DNA: TGTGCCAGCAGTTCCGACAGGGGCCCGTACCAAGAGACCCAGTACTTC. This codes for CASSSDRGPYQETQYF.

A note on this clonotype: A much larger clonotype is one base distant, so this may be a read error. V is TRBV4-3 and J is TRBJ2-5; D may be TRBD1 (5 bases). Germline V gives CDR1 LGHNA, CDR2 YSLEER. The CDR3 loop spans 13 amino acids. The CDR3 nucleotides are TGCGCCGGCAGCCAAGCGACAGAAGAGACCCAGTACTTC. Its translation is CAGSQATEETQYF.

As to this clonotype: A much larger clone differs from this one at a single base, so this may be a read error. The V and J genes are TRBV4-1 and TRBJ2-2, with D hard to call. V dropped 8 bases and J dropped 7 bases, with 14 bases sitting between them. Germline lookup yields CDR1 MGHRA and CDR2 YSYEKL. The length of the CDR3 is 13 residues. CDR3 sequence: CASGPWPHGELFF. The CDR3 DNA sequence: TGCGCCAGCGGCCCGTGGCCCCACGGGGAGCTGTTTTTT.

This chain joins TRBV5-4 and TRBJ1-2; 8 bases are a match to TRBD1. The germline V gene has CDR1 SGHNT and CDR2 YYREEE (reference sequence). Germline trimming cut 1 base from V and 2 bases from J; bases unmatched to any gene: 7. This CDR3 region has 16 residues. The CDR3 coding sequence is TGTGCCAGCAGCTTGAGGACAGGGTGCGAAAACTATGGCTACACCTTC. Protein sequence: CASSLRTGCENYGYTF. The full variable domain, in which reference TRBV5-4 and TRBJ1-2 provide the parts outside the CDR3, is ETGVTQSPTHLIKTRGQQVTLRCSSQSGHNTVSWYQQALGQGPQFIFQYYREEENGRGNFPPRFSGLQFPNYSSELNVNALELDDSALYLCASSLRTGCENYGYTFGSGTRLTVV.

Concerning this clonotype: A much larger clonotype is one base distant, so this may be a read error. The chain joins TRBV12-3 or TRBV12-4 to TRBJ2-5; D possibly corresponds to TRBD2 (6 bases). V shed 1 base and J shed 7 bases, with 19 bases lying between them. The CDR3 runs to 16 residues. The CDR3 region is CASSLEAAPWGGTQYF. The CDR3 region has the DNA TGTGCCAGCAGTTTAGAAGCGGCCCCCTGGGGAGGGACCCAGTACTTC.

Sample share makes this clonotype medium-sized. The chain employs TRBV5-1 and TRBJ1-3; 7 positions agree with TRBD1. The germline V gene has CDR1 SGHRS and CDR2 YFSETQ. The CDR3 totals 16 residues. V shed 3 bases and J 0 bases; nucleotides not matched to a gene: 6. CDR3 sequence (DNA): TGCGCCAGCAGCTCGACAGGGTTTTGCTCTGGAAACACCATATATTTT. Its translation is CASSSTGFCSGNTIYF.

This clonotype was observed a handful of times. V usage is TRBV27 and J usage is TRBJ2-7; possibly TRBD1 or TRBD2 for D (6 bases each). Trimming left V 4 bases short and J 6 bases short, with 16 bases between. Germline V gene sequence: CDR1 MNHEY, CDR2 SMNVEV (reference sequence). This CDR3 region has 14 residues. CDR3 loop: CASSSWTRGVEQYF. CDR3 coding DNA: TGTGCCAGCAGTTCTTGGACAAGGGGGGTCGAGCAGTACTTC.

The table lists this clonotype with a few counts. The chain joins TRBV7-6 to TRBJ2-3; a possible D gene is TRBD2 (5 bases). Looked up from germline, CDR1 is SGHVS and CDR2 is FNYEAQ. V lost 3 bases to trimming and J lost 4 bases, with 23 bases between them. The CDR3 contains 18 residues. DNA of the CDR3: TGTGCCAGCAGCTTGCCCCCGAGAGGTCATAGGAGGCCAGATACGCAGTATTTT. Protein product: CASSLPPRGHRRPDTQYF.

This clonotype showed up just a few times. The chain joins TRBV4-1 to TRBJ1-5; tentative D call: TRBD1 (5 bases). The length of the CDR3 is 16 residues. V gave up 10 bases and J gave up 0 bases, with 19 bases separating them. Germline CDR1 reads MGHRA; CDR2 reads YSYEKL. CDR3 coding DNA: TGCGCCACCGCCCAGGGACTCCTTTATAGCAATCAGCCCCAGCATTTT. Its protein is CATAQGLLYSNQPQHF.

In its sample, this clonotype ranks as medium-sized (0.01 to 0.1%). This chain's CDR3 is CASSPVCGGELFF. In DNA, the CDR3 is TGTGCCAGCAGCCCGGTCTGTGGCGGGGAGCTGTTTTTT. The chain links TRBV7-9 to TRBJ2-2; D is unresolved. Trimming pared 5 bases from V and 7 bases from J, leaving 11 bases between. Per germline, CDR1 SEHNR and CDR2 FQNEAQ (reference sequence). The CDR3 length is 13 residues.

The V gene is TRBV10-3, the J gene TRBJ2-3; D may be TRBD1 (5 bases). The CDR3 runs to 14 residues. Trimming took off 6 bases at V and 4 bases at J, with 14 bases between the two ends. The germline V gene has CDR1 ENHRY and CDR2 SYGVKD. The CDR3 DNA reads as TGTGCCATCAGACCATGCCAGGGCCCAGATACGCAGTATTTT. Its translation is CAIRPCQGPDTQYF.

This clonotype was counted between two and nine times. The V and J genes are TRBV4-1 and TRBJ2-1; D is unresolved. Per germline, CDR1 MGHRA and CDR2 YSYEKL. The CDR3 is 16 residues long. Trimming took 0 bases from V and 0 from J, leaving 9 bases between them. The CDR3 loop is CASSQEGRSSYNEQFF. CDR3 coding DNA: TGCGCCAGCAGCCAAGAGGGCCGGAGCTCCTACAATGAGCAGTTCTTC.

The chain joins TRBV12-3 or TRBV12-4 to TRBJ1-1; D possibly corresponds to TRBD1 (5 bases). Trimming shortened V by 2 bases and J by 0 bases, and 10 bases separated the two germline ends. This CDR3 contains 15 residues. CDR3 region: CASSLRTSLNTEAFF. The CDR3, as DNA: TGTGCCAGCAGTTTAAGGACAAGTCTGAACACTGAAGCTTTCTTT.

This clonotype is medium-sized by share. The CDR3 nucleotides are TGTGCCATCAGTGAATTCGGTCTGTCCAGCTCCTATAATTCACCCCTCCACTTT. This codes for CAISEFGLSSSYNSPLHF. This chain connects TRBV10-3 to TRBJ1-6; no firm D call. The CDR3 runs 18 residues. Between the trimmed V and J ends, which lost 3 bases and 0 bases, there was a span of 15 bases. In germline, CDR1 is ENHRY, CDR2 SYGVKD.

This clonotype was seen only a few times. The chain employs TRBV6-2 or TRBV6-3 and TRBJ1-4, with unresolved D. This CDR3 has 15 residues. From germline, CDR1 is MNHEY and CDR2 SVGEGT. Trimming took 6 bases from V and 7 from J, leaving 18 bases between them. The CDR3 sequence is CASRPSSGWGEKLFF. DNA for the CDR3: TGTGCCAGCAGACCCTCCAGCGGATGGGGTGAAAAACTGTTTTTT.

This chain links TRBV7-8 with TRBJ2-7, with D uncertain. The CDR3 runs 12 residues. Germline CDR1 is SGHVS and CDR2 is FQNEAQ. The V gene lost 5 bases and the J gene lost 8 bases, with 13 bases spanning the gap. CDR3 loop: CASSIVRYKQYF. The CDR3 DNA reads TGTGCCAGCAGCATAGTGCGGTACAAGCAGTACTTC.

The chain uses TRBV24-1 and TRBJ2-3; 10 nucleotides line up with TRBD2. Germline CDR1 is KGHDR and CDR2 is SFDVKD. The length of the CDR3 is 18 residues. The ends lost 4 bases at V and 0 bases at J; junction bases unmatched: 9. CDR3 loop: CATSDPSGGSSSTDTQYF. The CDR3, as DNA: TGTGCCACCAGTGACCCTAGCGGGGGTTCATCTAGCACAGATACGCAGTATTTT.

Details on this clonotype: A much larger clone differs from this one at a single base, so this may be a read error. The rearrangement joins TRBV6-1 to TRBJ2-7, with D unclear. Per the germline V gene, CDR1 is MNHNS and CDR2 is SASEGT. This CDR3 comprises 17 residues. The CDR3 DNA reads as TGTACCAGCAGTGAAGTGGAGAGCCTGATCTTAAACTACGAGCAGTACTTC. Amino acids: CTSSEVESLILNYEQYF.